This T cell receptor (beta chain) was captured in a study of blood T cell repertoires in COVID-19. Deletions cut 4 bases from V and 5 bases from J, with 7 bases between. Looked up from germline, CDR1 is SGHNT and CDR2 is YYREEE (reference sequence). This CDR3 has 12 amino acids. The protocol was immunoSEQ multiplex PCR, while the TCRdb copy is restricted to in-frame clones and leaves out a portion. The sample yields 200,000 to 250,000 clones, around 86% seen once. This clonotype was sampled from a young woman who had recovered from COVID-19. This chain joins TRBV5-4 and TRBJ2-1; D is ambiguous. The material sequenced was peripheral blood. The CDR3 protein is CASSIEHNEQFF. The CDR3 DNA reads TGTGCCAGCAGCATTGAGCACAATGAGCAGTTCTTC.